A single T cell receptor (beta chain) is shown here with its context. The authors sequenced patients whose flow cytometry had shown CD8+CD57+ cell expansion. When blood sampling took place, the patients had received no therapy. V dropped 6 bases and J dropped 11; count of bases not matched to a gene: 17. Per the germline V gene, CDR1 is MDHEN and CDR2 is SYDVKM. The length of the CDR3 is 15 residues. This sample is drawn from a study of CD8+CD57+ T cells in acquired aplastic anemia. About the study: Isolated CD4+ and CD8+ cells, once sorted, yielded DNA averaging roughly 3.2 ug.

TCR beta VDJ and CDR3 profiling used genomic DNA as template. MiXCR, applied by TCRdb to the reads, yields one record per CDR3 protein. The sample shows 130,000 or so distinct CDR3 sequences, 58% of them seen only once. V usage is TRBV28 and J usage is TRBJ2-5, with 8 bases lining up with TRBD2. The clonotype originates from a human donor with aplastic anemia. Sequencing was carried out using sorted CD4+, CD8+, or CD8+CD57+ T cells (not recorded which) from PBMCs. The CDR3: CASSHLSSGSEEQYF. CDR3 sequence (DNA): TGTGCCAGCAGCCACCTCTCCAGCGGGAGTGAGGAGCAGTACTTC.